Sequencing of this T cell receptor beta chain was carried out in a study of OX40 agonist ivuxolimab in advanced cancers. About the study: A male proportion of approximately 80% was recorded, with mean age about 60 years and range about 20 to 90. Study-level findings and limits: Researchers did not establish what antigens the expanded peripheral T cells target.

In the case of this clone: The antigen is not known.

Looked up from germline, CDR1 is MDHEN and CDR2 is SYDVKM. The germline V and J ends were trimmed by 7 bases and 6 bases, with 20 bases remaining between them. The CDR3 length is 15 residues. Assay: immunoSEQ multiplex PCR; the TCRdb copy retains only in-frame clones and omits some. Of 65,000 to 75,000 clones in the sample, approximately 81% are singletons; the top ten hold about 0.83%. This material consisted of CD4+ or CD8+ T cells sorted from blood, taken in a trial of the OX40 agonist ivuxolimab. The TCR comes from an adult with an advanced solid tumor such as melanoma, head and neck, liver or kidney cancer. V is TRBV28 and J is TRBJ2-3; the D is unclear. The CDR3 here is CASNIPGQIPDTQYF. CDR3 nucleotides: TGTGCCAGCAATATCCCGGGCCAAATCCCGGATACGCAGTATTTT.